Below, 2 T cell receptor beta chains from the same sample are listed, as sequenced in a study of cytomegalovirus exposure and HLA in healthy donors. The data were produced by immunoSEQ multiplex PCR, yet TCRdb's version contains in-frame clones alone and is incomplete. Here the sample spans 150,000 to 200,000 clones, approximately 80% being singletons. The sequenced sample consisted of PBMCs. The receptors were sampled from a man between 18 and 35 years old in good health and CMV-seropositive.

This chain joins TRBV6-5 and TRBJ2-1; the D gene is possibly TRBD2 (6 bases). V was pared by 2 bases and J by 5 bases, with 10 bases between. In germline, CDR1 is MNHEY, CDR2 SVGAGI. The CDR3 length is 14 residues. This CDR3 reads CASSYGGLNNEQFF. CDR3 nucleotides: TGTGCCAGCAGTTACGGCGGACTAAACAATGAGCAGTTCTTC.

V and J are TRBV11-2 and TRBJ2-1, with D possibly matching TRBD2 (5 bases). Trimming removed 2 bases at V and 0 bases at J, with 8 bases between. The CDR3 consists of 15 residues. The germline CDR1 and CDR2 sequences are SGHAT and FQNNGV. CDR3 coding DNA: TGTGCCAGCAGCTTATCCGGAGGCTCCTACAATGAGCAGTTCTTC. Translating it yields CASSLSGGSYNEQFF.